Below are 9 T cell receptor beta chains sequenced from a single sample in a study of cytomegalovirus exposure and HLA in healthy donors. Amplification used 60 Vbeta primers and 13 Jbeta primers. Assay: immunoSEQ multiplex PCR; the TCRdb copy retains only in-frame clones and omits some. This repertoire shows fewer than 200,000 clones, roughly 80% found once; its top ten account for around 13%. Source material: PBMCs. The receptors derive from a woman between 45 and 60 years old in good health and CMV-seronegative.

V gene TRBV12-5 combines with J gene TRBJ1-1, with a tentative D call TRBD1 (5 bases). Germline V gene sequence: CDR1 LGHNT, CDR2 FRNRAP. The V end lost 2 bases, the J end lost 0 bases, and 16 bases lay between the germline ends. The CDR3 extends over 17 amino acids. The CDR3 DNA sequence: TGTGCTAGTGGTTTGAATGGTAAGGACACAATGAACACTGAAGCTTTCTTT. Translation: CASGLNGKDTMNTEAFF.

This chain uses TRBV5-1 with TRBJ2-1, with TRBD2 matching over 7 bases. In germline, CDR1 is SGHRS, CDR2 YFSETQ. This CDR3 is 14 amino acids long. J lost 3 bases, V lost 2 bases, and 2 bases had no gene match. CDR3 coding DNA: TGCGCCAGCAGCTTCGGCGGGAGCTACAATGAGCAGTTCTTC. The encoded protein is CASSFGGSYNEQFF.

This chain connects TRBV5-6 to TRBJ1-1, with unresolved D. V shed 0 bases and J shed 3 bases, with 12 bases lying between them. Per germline, CDR1 SGHDT and CDR2 YYEEEE. The CDR3 is made up of 15 amino acids. CDR3 DNA sequence: TGTGCCAGCAGCTTGGTGTTCTATGTGGACACTGAAGCTTTCTTT. It codes for CASSLVFYVDTEAFF.

The gene calls are TRBV6-5 and TRBJ2-3; tentative D call: TRBD1 (6 bases). Germline CDR1 MNHEY, CDR2 SVGAGI. The V end was cut by 6 bases, the J end by 2 bases, with 15 bases between. This CDR3 is built from 15 residues. The CDR3: CASSQSAGDTDTQYF. CDR3 nucleotides: TGTGCCAGCAGCCAGTCGGCAGGGGACACAGATACGCAGTATTTT.

CDR3 DNA sequence: TGTGCCAGCAGTGATCCAGACAGGAACACTGAAGCTTTCTTT. Amino acid sequence: CASSDPDRNTEAFF. This chain links TRBV25-1 with TRBJ1-1; weak D call: TRBD1 (5 bases). Germline CDR1 is MGHDK and CDR2 is SYGVNS. V was trimmed by 3 bases and J by 1 base, leaving 9 bases between them. This CDR3 has 14 amino acids.

The chain uses TRBV4-3 and TRBJ1-4; D not certain. Germline CDR1 is LGHNA and CDR2 is YSLEER. CDR3 length: 13 amino acids. The ends were cut back, 0 bases at V and 4 bases at J, with 3 bases in the middle. As DNA, the CDR3 is TGCGCCAGCAGCCAAGATCGTAATGAAAAACTGTTTTTT. Protein product: CASSQDRNEKLFF.

The rearrangement uses TRBV19 and TRBJ2-3; no clear D gene. Germline V gives CDR1 LNHDA, CDR2 SQIVND (reference sequence). This CDR3 is built from 14 residues. V was shortened by 3 bases and J by 2 bases, with 9 bases between the two germline ends. The CDR3 region has the DNA TGTGCCAGTAGTATTTCGTCGGTCACAGATACGCAGTATTTT. Its translation is CASSISSVTDTQYF.

V usage is TRBV4-2 and J usage is TRBJ1-2; D uncertain. V lost 2 bases to trimming and J lost 4 bases, with 14 bases between them. Germline lookup yields CDR1 LGHNA and CDR2 YNFKEQ. CDR3 length: 15 residues. The CDR3 sequence is CASSQFGEGFYGYTF. The CDR3 DNA reads TGTGCCAGCAGCCAATTCGGGGAAGGGTTCTATGGCTACACCTTC.

The rearrangement joins TRBV4-2 to TRBJ1-2, with 7 nucleotides matching TRBD1. This CDR3 region has 15 residues. Germline CDR1 and CDR2: LGHNA and YNFKEQ. V lost 1 base to trimming and J lost 5 bases; unmatched junction nucleotides: 7. The chain's CDR3 is CASSQGGGPGYGYTF. DNA for the CDR3: TGTGCCAGCAGCCAAGGAGGGGGCCCGGGGTATGGCTACACCTTC.